The 20 T cell receptor beta chains presented below share a single source sample, sequenced in a study of T cell changes during pregnancy in multiple sclerosis. Sequenced by immunoSEQ multiplex PCR; TCRdb stores in-frame clones only, minus some. In the table there are around 47,000 clones, 96% of which are singletons. This specimen consisted of peripheral blood, obtained in the second trimester of pregnancy. These receptors all stem from a female donor with multiple sclerosis, enrolled in a pregnancy study.

V usage is TRBV12-5 and J usage is TRBJ2-7, with D perhaps matching TRBD2 (5 bases). Germline lookup yields CDR1 LGHNT and CDR2 FRNRAP. The V end was cut by 0 bases, the J end by 6 bases, with 6 bases between. There are 12 residues in the CDR3. CDR3 sequence: CASGLVEGEQYF. CDR3 in DNA: TGTGCTAGTGGTTTGGTAGAGGGCGAGCAGTACTTC.

In its sample, this clone was seen a few times. The chain employs TRBV4-3 and TRBJ2-1; tentative D call: TRBD2 (5 bases). Germline CDR1 and CDR2: LGHNA and YSLEER. V was cut by 1 base and J by 7 bases, with 17 bases left in between. This CDR3 is built from 16 residues. Here the CDR3 reads CASSQVLRGLGNEQFF. The CDR3, as DNA: TGCGCCAGCAGCCAAGTCCTCCGGGGTTTAGGGAATGAGCAGTTCTTC.

J is TRBJ2-5 and V is TRBV2, with D possibly being TRBD2 (7 bases). This CDR3 contains 14 residues. CDR1 is SNHLY and CDR2 is FYNNEI in the germline V gene. V shed 8 bases and J shed 5 bases, with 18 bases lying between them. This CDR3 is CASEYGGGRETQYF. The CDR3 DNA reads as TGTGCCAGCGAGTATGGGGGGGGGCGGGAGACCCAGTACTTC.

The V gene is TRBV6-5, the J gene TRBJ1-1, with 7 bases that match TRBD1. Germline-derived CDR1 and CDR2 are MNHEY and SVGAGI. This CDR3 has 14 residues. Trimming at V came to 11 bases and at J to 2 bases, leaving 11 bases not matched to a gene. In nucleotides, the CDR3 is TGTGCCTGCCGTGCAGGGGGGACCAACACTGAAGCTTTCTTT. Encoded protein: CACRAGGTNTEAFF.

This clone was seen once. The J gene is TRBJ2-7, the V gene TRBV4-1; weak D call: TRBD1 (5 bases). Trimming shortened V by 4 bases and J by 2 bases, and 9 bases separated the two germline ends. There are 13 residues in the CDR3. Germline V gene data show CDR1 as MGHRA and CDR2 as YSYEKL. The DNA for the CDR3 is TGCGCCAGCAGCCCTCAGGGAACCTACGAGCAGTACTTC. This translates into CASSPQGTYEQYF.

The chain combines TRBV28 with TRBJ2-3, with D possibly being TRBD2 (7 bases). The germline gives CDR1 MDHEN, CDR2 SYDVKM. V was pared by 6 bases and J by 6 bases, with 13 bases between. CDR3 size: 13 residues. For the CDR3, the DNA is TGTGCCAGCAGAAAGGGGGGGTGGGATACGCAGTATTTT. It encodes CASRKGGWDTQYF.

The chain combines TRBV7-7 with TRBJ2-1; 10 nucleotides line up with TRBD2. This CDR3 is built from 14 residues. The germline CDR1 and CDR2 sequences are SSHAT and FNYEAQ (reference sequence). Unmatched junction bases numbered 2, after V lost 5 bases and J lost 4 bases. The CDR3 loop reads CASSLGLAYNEQFF. The CDR3 DNA sequence: TGTGCCAGCAGCCTGGGACTAGCGTACAATGAGCAGTTCTTC.

The chain uses TRBV19 and TRBJ1-1; 7 nucleotides align to TRBD1. Germline values: CDR1 LNHDA, CDR2 SQIVND (reference sequence). The V gene end was trimmed by 5 bases and the J gene end by 5 bases; junction bases not matched to a gene: 14. The CDR3 runs to 16 residues. Here the CDR3 reads CASSPIPGWTGTEAFF. CDR3 nucleotide sequence: TGTGCCAGTAGTCCCATCCCTGGGTGGACAGGAACTGAAGCTTTCTTT.

The genes are TRBV6-1 and TRBJ1-3; D is perhaps TRBD1 (5 bases). The CDR3 has 19 amino acids. Germline V gene lookup returns CDR1 MNHNS and CDR2 SASEGT. Trimming cost V 3 bases and J 0 bases, with 21 bases left between them. Here the CDR3 DNA reads TGTGCCAGCAGTGACAGGGACTTCAGTCGGGCGGACTCTGGAAACACCATATATTTT. Translation: CASSDRDFSRADSGNTIYF.

This clone was seen a single time. V gene TRBV7-8 combines with J gene TRBJ2-1; 8 bases match TRBD2. Germline-derived CDR1 and CDR2 are SGHVS and FQNEAQ. Germline trimming cut 1 base from V and 7 bases from J; bases unmatched to any gene: 12. CDR3 length equals 17 residues. CDR3 protein: CASSLDQLAAGRNEQFF. The CDR3 nucleotides are TGTGCCAGCAGCTTAGATCAACTAGCGGCAGGGAGGAATGAGCAGTTCTTC.

This chain connects TRBV28 to TRBJ1-4, with D unclear. In germline, CDR1 is MDHEN, CDR2 SYDVKM. V gave up 5 bases and J gave up 12 bases, with 13 bases separating them. This CDR3 contains 12 residues. Written as DNA, the CDR3 is TGTGCCAGCAGTCTGGGCCCGAGGGAACTGTTTTTT. Amino acid sequence: CASSLGPRELFF.

The CDR3 DNA is TGTGCCAGCAGCGTAACTACCGGGACAGGGGACTATGGCTACACCTTC. Translation: CASSVTTGTGDYGYTF. The chain employs TRBV9 and TRBJ1-2; TRBD1 agrees at 10 bases. This CDR3 region has 16 residues. Germline CDR1 and CDR2: SGDLS and YYNGEE. The junction had 6 bases not matched to a gene; V was cut back by 1 base and J by 3 bases.

This chain connects TRBV27 to TRBJ2-1; 7 nucleotides agree with TRBD2. J gave up 9 bases and V 7 bases, and 15 bases lay outside the gene matches. This CDR3 is built from 15 residues. The V gene's germline CDR1 is MNHEY and CDR2 SMNVEV (reference sequence). This CDR3 reads CASTEAGPGRGEQFF. CDR3 nucleotide sequence: TGTGCCAGCACGGAAGCGGGACCCGGTCGCGGTGAGCAGTTCTTC.

CDR3 nucleotide sequence: TGTGCCAGCAGCTTGTGGGCAGGCTCTGGAAACACCATATATTTT. It yields the protein CASSLWAGSGNTIYF. The V gene is TRBV5-6, the J gene TRBJ1-3; the D is unclear. The V and J ends lost 1 base and 0 bases respectively, with 8 bases between them. The germline V gene encodes CDR1 SGHDT and CDR2 YYEEEE. The CDR3 runs 15 residues.

This clone was counted between two and nine times. J is TRBJ2-7 and V is TRBV19, with D perhaps TRBD1 (5 bases). Trimming removed 2 bases at V and 9 bases at J, with 17 bases between. Germline V gene lookup returns CDR1 LNHDA and CDR2 SQIVND (reference sequence). The CDR3 consists of 14 residues. CDR3 region: CASSIQGSESPQYF. CDR3 DNA: TGTGCCAGTAGTATACAGGGTTCTGAGTCCCCGCAGTACTTC.

V gene TRBV6-6 combines with J gene TRBJ2-7, with 9 bases fitting TRBD2. CDR1 is MNHNY and CDR2 is SVGAGI in the germline V gene (reference sequence). This CDR3 region has 15 residues. V was pared by 8 bases and J by 3 bases, with 11 bases of the junction left unmatched. The CDR3, as DNA: TGTGCCAGCGCGGTCGATTTAGCGGGGGACTACGAGCAGTACTTC. Amino acids: CASAVDLAGDYEQYF.

The chain employs TRBV5-8 and TRBJ1-5, with TRBD1 matching over 7 bases. The length of the CDR3 is 15 residues. J was trimmed by 6 bases and V by 4 bases; bases with no gene match: 10. Germline V CDR1 and CDR2: SGHTS, YDEGEE. CDR3 protein: CASSPGQAGGQPQHF. The CDR3 coding sequence is TGTGCCAGCAGCCCCGGACAGGCCGGGGGTCAGCCCCAGCATTTT.

This clone showed up just once. The sample holds other DNA sequences that translate to the same CDR3. This chain links TRBV27 with TRBJ2-1; possible D gene TRBD2, 6 bases. Germline loops: CDR1 MNHEY, CDR2 SMNVEV (reference sequence). The germline V and J ends were trimmed by 1 base and 7 bases, with 11 bases remaining between them. This CDR3 is built from 14 residues. The CDR3 reads CASSLWTGGNEQFF. In nucleotides, the CDR3 is TGTGCCAGCAGTTTATGGACCGGAGGGAATGAGCAGTTCTTC.

The rearrangement uses TRBV19 and TRBJ2-1; D not certain. V was clipped by 6 bases and J by 7 bases, with 13 bases between them. This CDR3 is built from 13 residues. Germline V gene sequence: CDR1 LNHDA, CDR2 SQIVND (reference sequence). CDR3 DNA sequence: TGTGCCAGTAGGGGCAGTTCGGTGAATGAGCAGTTCTTC. Protein sequence: CASRGSSVNEQFF.

The chain combines TRBV13 with TRBJ1-1, with TRBD1 matching 10 bases. The CDR3 loop spans 16 amino acids. With 5 bases clipped from V and 4 bases from J, the junction kept 10 bases outside the gene matches. From germline, CDR1 is PRHDT and CDR2 FYEKMQ (reference sequence). The CDR3 coding sequence is TGTGCCAGCAGCCCCGACAGGGGGCAAGGAGGCACTGAAGCTTTCTTT. It translates to CASSPDRGQGGTEAFF. The full variable domain, completed using reference TRBV13 and TRBJ1-1, is AAGVIQSPRHLIKEKRETATLKCYPIPRHDTVYWYQQGPGQDPQFLISFYEKMQSDKGSIPDRFSAQQFSDYHSELNMSSLELGDSALYFCASSPDRGQGGTEAFFGQGTRLTVV.